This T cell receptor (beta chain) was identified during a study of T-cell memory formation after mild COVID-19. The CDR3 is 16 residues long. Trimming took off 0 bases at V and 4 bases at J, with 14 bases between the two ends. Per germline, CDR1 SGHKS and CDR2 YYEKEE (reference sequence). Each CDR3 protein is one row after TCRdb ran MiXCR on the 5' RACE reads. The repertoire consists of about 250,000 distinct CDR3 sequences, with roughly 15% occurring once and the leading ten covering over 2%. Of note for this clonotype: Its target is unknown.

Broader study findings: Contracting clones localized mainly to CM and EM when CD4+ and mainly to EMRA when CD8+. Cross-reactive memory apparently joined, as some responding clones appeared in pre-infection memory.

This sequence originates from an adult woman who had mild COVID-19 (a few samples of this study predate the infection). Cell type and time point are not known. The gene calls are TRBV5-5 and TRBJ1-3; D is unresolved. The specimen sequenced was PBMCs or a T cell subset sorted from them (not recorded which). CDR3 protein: CASSLAGPSTGNTIYF. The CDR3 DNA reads TGTGCCAGCAGCTTGGCGGGCCCAAGCACCGGAAACACCATATATTTT. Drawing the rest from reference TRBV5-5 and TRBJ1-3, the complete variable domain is DAGVTQSPTHLIKTRGQQVTLRCSPISGHKSVSWYQQVLGQGPQFIFQYYEKEERGRGNFPDRFSARQFPNYSSELNVNALLLGDSALYLCASSLAGPSTGNTIYFGEGSWLTVV.